Presented here are 25 T cell receptor beta chains from one specimen sequenced in a study of Graves' ophthalmopathy and Graves' hyperthyroidism. Researchers took RNA transcripts and amplified TCR beta CDR3 regions from them. HTBI-primed first-round RT-PCR preceded second-round multiplex PCR. A single record per CDR3 protein comes from TCRdb applying MiXCR to the multiplex PCR reads. The sample contains about 240,000 distinct CDR3 sequences, around 45% of which appear only once. The sequencing sample was made of peripheral blood. The receptors stem from an adult man with Graves' ophthalmopathy.

This clonotype turned up a few times. The chain uses TRBV7-9 and TRBJ1-1, with D possibly being TRBD1 (6 bases). Germline V gene data show CDR1 as SEHNR and CDR2 as FQNEAQ (reference sequence). This CDR3 comprises 16 residues. The V and J ends lost 6 bases and 1 base respectively, with 18 bases between them. CDR3 bases: TGTGCCAGCAGTTCGCAGCCCTGGGACAAGAACACTGAAGCTTTCTTT. Protein product: CASSSQPWDKNTEAFF.

As DNA, the CDR3 is TGCAGCGTGGAACTGGCTGGCATGCAGTACTTC. It specifies CSVELAGMQYF. The V and J genes are TRBV29-1 and TRBJ2-7, with D hard to call. V was clipped by 6 bases and J by 9 bases, with 15 bases between them. The germline gives CDR1 SQVTM, CDR2 ANQGSEA. This CDR3 contains 11 residues.

The J gene is TRBJ2-7, the V gene TRBV4-1; tentative D call: TRBD2 (5 bases). The CDR3 totals 16 residues. Trimming shortened V by 0 bases and J by 4 bases, and 16 bases separated the two germline ends. The germline gives CDR1 MGHRA, CDR2 YSYEKL. As DNA, the CDR3 is TGCGCCAGCAGCCAAGATGGCGGCAATCGGGGATACGAGCAGTACTTC. Its protein is CASSQDGGNRGYEQYF.

This clonotype was counted once. At one end, the junction sequence differs from germline, possibly due to a read error. This sequence joins TRBV24-1 and TRBJ2-5; the D gene is possibly TRBD1 (6 bases). CDR1 and CDR2 from the germline V gene are KGHDR and SFDVKD. CDR3 length equals 12 residues. CDR3 coding DNA: TGTGCCAGCAGTTACCAGGGGGAGACCCAGTACTTC. Amino acids: CASSYQGETQYF.

The rearrangement links TRBV19 to TRBJ1-1; D call uncertain. Germline V gene data show CDR1 as LNHDA and CDR2 as SQIVND (reference sequence). Deletions cut 7 bases from V and 0 bases from J, with 12 bases between. The CDR3 has 14 amino acids. The CDR3 is CASMRVNMNTEAFF. The DNA for the CDR3 is TGTGCCAGTATGAGGGTGAACATGAACACTGAAGCTTTCTTT.

The rearrangement links TRBV29-1 to TRBJ2-7, with TRBD2 as a possible D gene (6 bases). This CDR3 is 11 amino acids long. The germline gives CDR1 SQVTM, CDR2 ANQGSEA. Trimming removed 7 bases from V and 13 bases from J, with 20 bases in between. CDR3 sequence (DNA): TGCAGCGCCCTTGAGGCGGGGAGCCGATACTTC. Its translation: CSALEAGSRYF.

The V gene is TRBV9, the J gene TRBJ2-7; D not certain. Germline CDR1 and CDR2: SGDLS and YYNGEE. The CDR3 extends over 13 amino acids. Trimming shortened V by 3 bases and J by 5 bases, and 12 bases separated the two germline ends. The CDR3 DNA reads TGTGCCAGCAGCGCCACCTTGACCCACGAGCAGTACTTC. Translated, it gives CASSATLTHEQYF.

This clonotype was recorded at least ten times. The chain joins TRBV7-6 to TRBJ2-7; 8 bases align to TRBD1. With V trimmed by 1 base and J by 3 bases, 2 bases remained unmatched. This CDR3 contains 14 residues. Germline loops: CDR1 SGHVS, CDR2 FNYEAQ. The chain's CDR3 is CASSLGDRNYEQYF. In nucleotides, the CDR3 is TGTGCCAGCAGCTTAGGGGACAGGAACTACGAGCAGTACTTC. Combining the CDR3 with reference TRBV7-6 and TRBJ2-7 gives the whole variable domain GAGVSQSPRYKVTKRGQDVALRCDPISGHVSLYWYRQALGQGPEFLTYFNYEAQQDKSGLPNDRFSAERPEGSISTLTIQRTEQRDSAMYRCASSLGDRNYEQYFGPGTRLTVT.

This clonotype has more than one count but fewer than ten. A junction end diverges from the germline sequence, so it may reflect a read error. The genes are TRBV10-3 and TRBJ2-7; D not certain. The CDR3 extends over 12 amino acids. Looked up from germline, CDR1 is ENHRY and CDR2 is SYGVKD. The CDR3: CASSEASEEQYF. The CDR3 bases are TGTGCCAGCAGTGAAGCCTCGGAAGAGCAGTACTTC.

V is TRBV5-8 and J is TRBJ1-1; D gene unclear. This CDR3 is built from 15 residues. Deletions cut 5 bases from V and 3 bases from J, with 17 bases between. Germline loops: CDR1 SGHTS, CDR2 YDEGEE. The CDR3 here is CASSDGPSPDTEAFF. CDR3 DNA sequence: TGTGCCAGCAGTGACGGGCCGAGCCCCGACACTGAAGCTTTCTTT.

V and J are TRBV5-8 and TRBJ1-1; the match to TRBD1 covers 10 bases. V was pared by 3 bases and J by 8 bases, with 7 bases of the junction left unmatched. The CDR3 runs 14 residues. Germline V gene sequence: CDR1 SGHTS, CDR2 YDEGEE. CDR3 sequence reads: CASSSRQGASEAFF. The CDR3 DNA is TGTGCCAGCAGCTCAAGACAGGGGGCAAGCGAAGCTTTCTTT.

This clonotype was found many times. The chain uses TRBV24-1 and TRBJ2-2; D gene ambiguous. Germline V gives CDR1 KGHDR, CDR2 SFDVKD. V lost 3 bases, J lost 6 bases, and 4 bases lay in between. This CDR3 has 12 residues. The CDR3 region is CATSDPPGELFF. The CDR3 bases are TGTGCCACCAGTGATCCACCCGGGGAGCTGTTTTTT.

The sample holds a few counts of this clonotype. The chain combines TRBV10-2 with TRBJ1-5, with TRBD1 as a possible D gene (6 bases). Trimming pared 2 bases from V and 4 bases from J, leaving 9 bases between. The CDR3 contains 14 residues. Germline V CDR1 and CDR2: WSHSY, SAAADI. The CDR3 sequence is CASSEDRPNQPQHF. CDR3 nucleotide sequence: TGCGCCAGCAGTGAGGACAGGCCGAATCAGCCCCAGCATTTT.

This chain joins TRBV20-1 and TRBJ2-5; no clear D. V shed 3 bases and J shed 6 bases, with 20 bases lying between them. The germline V gene encodes CDR1 DFQATT and CDR2 SNEGSKA (reference sequence). The CDR3 spans 15 residues. The CDR3 loop is CSASPSEEARQTQYF. In DNA form, the CDR3 reads TGCAGTGCTAGTCCCTCCGAAGAGGCGAGGCAGACCCAGTACTTC.

The chain employs TRBV4-1 and TRBJ1-1, with a weak D call TRBD1 (6 bases). Germline CDR1 MGHRA, CDR2 YSYEKL. V was pared by 4 bases and J by 0 bases, with 21 bases between. The CDR3 sequence is 18 residues long. Here the CDR3 DNA reads TGCGCCAGCAGCCTCCGGACAGATGGGGTGTCAATGAACACTGAAGCTTTCTTT. Encoded protein: CASSLRTDGVSMNTEAFF.

The chain couples TRBV5-1 to TRBJ1-5; 9 bases map to TRBD1. V shed 4 bases, J shed 4 bases, and the junction held 3 bases outside the gene matches. The CDR3 loop spans 14 amino acids. The V gene's germline CDR1 is SGHRS and CDR2 YFSETQ. CDR3 protein: CASSAGQGNQPQHF. The CDR3 DNA reads as TGCGCCAGCAGCGCGGGACAGGGAAATCAGCCCCAGCATTTT.

This clonotype was seen at least ten times. The chain carries TRBV7-9 and TRBJ1-2, with TRBD1 matching 10 bases. Germline V gives CDR1 SEHNR, CDR2 FQNEAQ (reference sequence). The CDR3 totals 13 residues. Unmatched junction bases numbered 3, after V lost 5 bases and J lost 6 bases. CDR3 nucleotide sequence: TGTGCCAGCAGCGAGGGACAGGGGAATGGCTACACCTTC. Translated: CASSEGQGNGYTF. The variable domain in full, with the rest retrieved from reference TRBV7-9 and TRBJ1-2, is DTGVSQNPRHKITKRGQNVTFRCDPISEHNRLYWYRQTLGQGPEFLTYFQNEAQLEKSRLLSDRFSAERPKGSFSTLEIQRTEQGDSAMYLCASSEGQGNGYTFGSGTRLTVV.

The chain employs TRBV7-9 and TRBJ2-1, with D unclear. Germline assignment: CDR1 SEHNR and CDR2 FQNEAQ (reference sequence). Trimming pared 4 bases from V and 2 bases from J, leaving 12 bases between. The CDR3 contains 15 residues. Here the CDR3 reads CASSSRHVPYNEQFF. The CDR3 nucleotides are TGTGCCAGCAGCTCAAGACACGTACCCTACAATGAGCAGTTCTTC.

The rearrangement uses TRBV12-3 or TRBV12-4 and TRBJ2-7, with unresolved D. CDR3 length equals 14 residues. Trimming shortened V by 7 bases and J by 0 bases, and 13 bases separated the two germline ends. The CDR3 DNA sequence: TGTGCCAGCAAGTTGACCCCGAGCTCCTACGAGCAGTACTTC. Its protein is CASKLTPSSYEQYF.

This clonotype was picked up many times. V usage is TRBV29-1 and J usage is TRBJ1-2, with D possibly TRBD1 on 6 matching bases. The germline gives CDR1 SQVTM, CDR2 ANQGSEA. This CDR3 region has 13 residues. The V and J ends lost 5 bases and 4 bases respectively, with 14 bases between them. Here the CDR3 DNA reads TGCAGCGTTCCCTCAGGGACAAGCTATGGCTACACCTTC. Encoded protein: CSVPSGTSYGYTF. The entire variable domain, with the rest obtained from reference TRBV29-1 and TRBJ1-2, is as follows: SAVISQKPSRDICQRGTSLTIQCQVDSQVTMMFWYRQQPGQSLTLIATANQGSEATYESGFVIDKFPISRPNLTFSTLTVSNMSPEDSSIYLCSVPSGTSYGYTFGSGTRLTVV.

The chain uses TRBV4-1 and TRBJ1-6, with D hard to call. Trimming pared 4 bases from V and 3 bases from J, leaving 13 bases between. The CDR3 consists of 16 residues. Looked up from germline, CDR1 is MGHRA and CDR2 is YSYEKL. CDR3 DNA sequence: TGCGCCAGCAGCCCTCCTTCCCTTGTCTATAATTCACCCCTCCACTTT. The encoded protein is CASSPPSLVYNSPLHF.

The V gene is TRBV2, the J gene TRBJ2-5, with TRBD2 as a possible D gene (7 bases). The V gene's germline CDR1 is SNHLY and CDR2 FYNNEI. This CDR3 region has 16 residues. The germline V and J ends were trimmed by 0 bases and 5 bases, with 16 bases remaining between them. The CDR3 loop is CASSEALWGGEETQYF. DNA of the CDR3: TGTGCCAGCAGTGAAGCGCTTTGGGGGGGCGAGGAGACCCAGTACTTC.

The table lists this clonotype with a few counts. This chain connects TRBV9 to TRBJ1-6, with a possible D match to TRBD1 (6 bases). CDR1 and CDR2 (germline): SGDLS, YYNGEE. This CDR3 is 16 amino acids long. With 0 bases removed from V and 4 bases from J, the gap between germline ends came to 11 bases. The CDR3 nucleotides read TGTGCCAGCAGCGTAGAAGGGGGAGGATATAATTCACCCCTCCACTTT. It encodes CASSVEGGGYNSPLHF.

The chain employs TRBV5-1 and TRBJ2-7; D possibly corresponds to TRBD2 (5 bases). The CDR3 covers 17 residues. In germline, CDR1 is SGHRS, CDR2 YFSETQ. Deletions cut 4 bases from V and 2 bases from J, with 22 bases between. CDR3 in amino acids: CASSKRVGDLGTYEQYF. DNA of the CDR3: TGCGCCAGCAGCAAAAGGGTGGGAGATCTTGGGACCTACGAGCAGTACTTC. Variable domain in full (rest from reference TRBV5-1 and TRBJ2-7): KAGVTQTPRYLIKTRGQQVTLSCSPISGHRSVSWYQQTPGQGLQFLFEYFSETQRNKGNFPGRFSGRQFSNSRSEMNVSTLELGDSALYLCASSKRVGDLGTYEQYFGPGTRLTVT.

This clonotype showed up just a few times. The chain recombines TRBV2 with TRBJ1-1; no clear D gene. The ends were cut back, 1 base at V and 3 bases at J, with 6 bases in the middle. Germline V gene sequence: CDR1 SNHLY, CDR2 FYNNEI. The CDR3 extends over 13 amino acids. The CDR3 sequence is CASSEGRYTEAFF. CDR3 coding DNA: TGTGCCAGCAGTGAAGGTAGATACACTGAAGCTTTCTTT.